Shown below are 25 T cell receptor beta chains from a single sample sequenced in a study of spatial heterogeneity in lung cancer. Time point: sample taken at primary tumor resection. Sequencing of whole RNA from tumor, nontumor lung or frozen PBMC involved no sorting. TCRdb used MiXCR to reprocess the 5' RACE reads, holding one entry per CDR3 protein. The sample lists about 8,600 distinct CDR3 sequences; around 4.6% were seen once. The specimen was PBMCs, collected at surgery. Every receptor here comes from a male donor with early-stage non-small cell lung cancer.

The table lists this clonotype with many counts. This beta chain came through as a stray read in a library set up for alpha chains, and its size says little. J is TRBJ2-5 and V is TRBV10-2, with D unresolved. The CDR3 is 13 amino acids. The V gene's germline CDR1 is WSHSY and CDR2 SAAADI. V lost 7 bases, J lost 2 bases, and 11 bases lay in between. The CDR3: CASKRRRQETQYF. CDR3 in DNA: TGCGCCAGCAAACGCCGGAGACAAGAGACCCAGTACTTC.

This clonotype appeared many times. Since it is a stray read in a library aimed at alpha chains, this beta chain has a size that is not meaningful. The CDR3 region has the DNA TGTGCCATCAGTGGCCCAGGGCCCAGCGGGTACGAGCAGTACTTC. Its translation is CAISGPGPSGYEQYF. V gene TRBV10-3 combines with J gene TRBJ2-7; D possibly corresponds to TRBD2 (6 bases). CDR1 ENHRY and CDR2 SYGVKD come from the germline V gene. V shed 4 bases and J shed 4 bases, with 17 bases lying between them. This CDR3 spans 15 amino acids.

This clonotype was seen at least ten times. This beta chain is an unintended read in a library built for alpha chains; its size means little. CDR3 sequence: CATIGTGEGNEQFF. The CDR3, as DNA: TGTGCCACCATCGGGACAGGGGAGGGCAATGAGCAGTTCTTC. The chain has TRBV24-1 and TRBJ2-1, with TRBD1 matching 10 bases. Germline values: CDR1 KGHDR, CDR2 SFDVKD. V was pared by 8 bases and J by 6 bases, with 6 bases of the junction left unmatched. The length of the CDR3 is 14 residues.

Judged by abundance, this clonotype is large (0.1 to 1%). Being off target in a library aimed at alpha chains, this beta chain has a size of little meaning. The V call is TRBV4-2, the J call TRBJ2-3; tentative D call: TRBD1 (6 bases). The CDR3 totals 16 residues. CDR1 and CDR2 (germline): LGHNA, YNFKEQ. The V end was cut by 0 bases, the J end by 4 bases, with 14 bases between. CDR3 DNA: TGTGCCAGCAGCCAAGATCAAGGGCAGGGGCCAGATACGCAGTATTTT. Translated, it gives CASSQDQGQGPDTQYF.

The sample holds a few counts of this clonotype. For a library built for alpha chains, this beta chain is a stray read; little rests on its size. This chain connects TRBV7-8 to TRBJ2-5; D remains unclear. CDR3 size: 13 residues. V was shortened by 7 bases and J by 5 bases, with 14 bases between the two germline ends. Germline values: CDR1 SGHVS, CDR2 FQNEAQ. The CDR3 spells CASNKWGRETQYF. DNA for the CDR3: TGTGCCAGCAACAAATGGGGTAGGGAGACCCAGTACTTC.

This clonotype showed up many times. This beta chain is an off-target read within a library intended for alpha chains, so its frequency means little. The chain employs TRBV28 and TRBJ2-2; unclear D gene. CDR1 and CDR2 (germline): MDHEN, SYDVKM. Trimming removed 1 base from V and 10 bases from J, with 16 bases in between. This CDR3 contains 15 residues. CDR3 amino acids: CASSLSAGPTAELFF. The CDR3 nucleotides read TGTGCCAGCAGTTTATCGGCAGGCCCTACTGCGGAGCTGTTTTTT.

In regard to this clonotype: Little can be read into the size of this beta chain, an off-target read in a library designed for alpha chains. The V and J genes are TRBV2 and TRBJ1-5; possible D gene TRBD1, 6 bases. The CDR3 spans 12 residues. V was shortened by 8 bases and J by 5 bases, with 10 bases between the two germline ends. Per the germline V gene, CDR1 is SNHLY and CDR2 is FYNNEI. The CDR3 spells CASQDSHQPQHF. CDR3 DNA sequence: TGTGCCAGCCAGGACAGTCATCAGCCCCAGCATTTT.

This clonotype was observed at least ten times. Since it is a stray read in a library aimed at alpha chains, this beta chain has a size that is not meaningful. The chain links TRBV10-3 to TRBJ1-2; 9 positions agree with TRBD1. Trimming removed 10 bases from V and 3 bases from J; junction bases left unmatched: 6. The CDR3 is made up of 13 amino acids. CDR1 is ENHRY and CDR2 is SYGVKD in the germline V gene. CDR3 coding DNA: TGTGCCACTGACAGGGGGGACTACTATGGCTACACCTTC. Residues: CATDRGDYYGYTF.

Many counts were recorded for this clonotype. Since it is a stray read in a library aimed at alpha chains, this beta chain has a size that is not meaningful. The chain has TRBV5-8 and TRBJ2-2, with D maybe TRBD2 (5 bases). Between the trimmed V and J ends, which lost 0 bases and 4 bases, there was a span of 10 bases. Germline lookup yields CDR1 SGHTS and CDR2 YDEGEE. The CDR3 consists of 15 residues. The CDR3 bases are TGTGCCAGCAGCTTGGCCGGCCGGGGCACCGGGGAGCTGTTTTTT. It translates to CASSLAGRGTGELFF.

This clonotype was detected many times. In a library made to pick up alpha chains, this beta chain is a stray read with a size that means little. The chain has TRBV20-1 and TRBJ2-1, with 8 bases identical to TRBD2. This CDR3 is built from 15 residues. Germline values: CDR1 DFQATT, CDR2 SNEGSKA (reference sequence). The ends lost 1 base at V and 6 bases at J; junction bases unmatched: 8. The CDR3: CSARGGGNSPNEQFF. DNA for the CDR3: TGCAGTGCTAGAGGCGGGGGGAACTCCCCCAATGAGCAGTTCTTC.

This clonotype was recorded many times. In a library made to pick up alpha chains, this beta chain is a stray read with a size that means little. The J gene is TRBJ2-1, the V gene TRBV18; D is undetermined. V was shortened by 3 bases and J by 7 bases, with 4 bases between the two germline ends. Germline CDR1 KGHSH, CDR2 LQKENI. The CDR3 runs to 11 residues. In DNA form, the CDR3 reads TGTGCCAGCTCACCGGGGAATGAGCAGTTCTTC. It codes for CASSPGNEQFF.

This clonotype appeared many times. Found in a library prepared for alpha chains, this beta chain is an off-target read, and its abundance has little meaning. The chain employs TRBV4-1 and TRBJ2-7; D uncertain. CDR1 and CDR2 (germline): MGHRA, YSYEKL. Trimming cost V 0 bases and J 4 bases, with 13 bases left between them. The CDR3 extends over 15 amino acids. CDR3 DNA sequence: TGCGCCAGCAGCCAAGAGTCCCAGACCCTTTACGAGCAGTACTTC. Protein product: CASSQESQTLYEQYF.

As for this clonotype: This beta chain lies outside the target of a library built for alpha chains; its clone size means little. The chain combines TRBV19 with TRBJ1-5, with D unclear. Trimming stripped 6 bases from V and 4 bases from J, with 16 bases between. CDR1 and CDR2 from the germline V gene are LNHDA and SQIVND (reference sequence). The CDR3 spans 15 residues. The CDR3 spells CASSAVRTENQPQHF. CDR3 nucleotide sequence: TGTGCCAGTAGCGCAGTCCGGACGGAAAATCAGCCCCAGCATTTT.

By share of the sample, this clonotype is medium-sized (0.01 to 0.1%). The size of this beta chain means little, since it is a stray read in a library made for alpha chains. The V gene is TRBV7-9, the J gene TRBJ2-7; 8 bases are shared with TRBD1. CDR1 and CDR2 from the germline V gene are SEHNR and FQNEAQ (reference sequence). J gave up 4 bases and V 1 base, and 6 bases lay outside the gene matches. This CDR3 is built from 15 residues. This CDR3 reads CASSLVDRGRYEQYF. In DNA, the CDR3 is TGTGCCAGCAGCTTAGTAGACAGGGGCCGTTACGAGCAGTACTTC.

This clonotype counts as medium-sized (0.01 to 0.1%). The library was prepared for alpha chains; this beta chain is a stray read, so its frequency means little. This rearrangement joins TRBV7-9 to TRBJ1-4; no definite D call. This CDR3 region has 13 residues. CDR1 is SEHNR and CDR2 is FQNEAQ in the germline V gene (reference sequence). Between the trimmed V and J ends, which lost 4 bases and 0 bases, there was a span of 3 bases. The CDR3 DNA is TGTGCCAGCAGCTCTGCAACTAATGAAAAACTGTTTTTT. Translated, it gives CASSSATNEKLFF.

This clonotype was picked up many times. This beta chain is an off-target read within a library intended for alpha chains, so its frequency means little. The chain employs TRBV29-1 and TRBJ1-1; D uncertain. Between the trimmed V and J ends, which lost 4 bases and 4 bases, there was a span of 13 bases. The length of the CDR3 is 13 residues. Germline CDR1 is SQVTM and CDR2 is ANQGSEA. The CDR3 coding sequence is TGCAGCGTTGGAGTACGGGGTGGCACTGAAGCTTTCTTT. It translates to CSVGVRGGTEAFF.

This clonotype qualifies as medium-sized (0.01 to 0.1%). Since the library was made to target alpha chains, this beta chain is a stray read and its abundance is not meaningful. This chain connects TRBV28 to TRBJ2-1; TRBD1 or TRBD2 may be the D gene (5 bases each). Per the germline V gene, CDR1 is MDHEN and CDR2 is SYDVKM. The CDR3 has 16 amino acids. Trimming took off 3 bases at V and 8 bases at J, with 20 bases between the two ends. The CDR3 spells CASSFFLGPVTDEQFF. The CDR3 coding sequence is TGTGCCAGCAGTTTTTTCCTGGGACCGGTGACGGATGAGCAGTTCTTC.

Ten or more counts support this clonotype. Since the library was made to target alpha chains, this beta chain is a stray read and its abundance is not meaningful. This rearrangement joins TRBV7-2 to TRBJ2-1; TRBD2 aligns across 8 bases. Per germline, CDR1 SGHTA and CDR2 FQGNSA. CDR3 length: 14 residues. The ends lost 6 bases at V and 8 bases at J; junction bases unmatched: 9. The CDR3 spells CASRPGLVFDEQFF. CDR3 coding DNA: TGTGCCAGCAGGCCGGGACTAGTATTCGATGAGCAGTTCTTC.

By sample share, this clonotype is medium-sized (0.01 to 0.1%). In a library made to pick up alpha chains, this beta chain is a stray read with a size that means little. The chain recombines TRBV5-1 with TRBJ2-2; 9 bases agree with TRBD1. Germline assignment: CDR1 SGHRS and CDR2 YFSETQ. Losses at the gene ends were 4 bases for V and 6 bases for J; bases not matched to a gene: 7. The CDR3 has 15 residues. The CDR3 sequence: CASSRRGQGAGELFF. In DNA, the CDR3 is TGCGCCAGCAGCCGCAGGGGACAGGGAGCCGGGGAGCTGTTTTTT. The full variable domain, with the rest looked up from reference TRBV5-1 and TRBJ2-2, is KAGVTQTPRYLIKTRGQQVTLSCSPISGHRSVSWYQQTPGQGLQFLFEYFSETQRNKGNFPGRFSGRQFSNSRSEMNVSTLELGDSALYLCASSRRGQGAGELFFGEGSRLTVL.

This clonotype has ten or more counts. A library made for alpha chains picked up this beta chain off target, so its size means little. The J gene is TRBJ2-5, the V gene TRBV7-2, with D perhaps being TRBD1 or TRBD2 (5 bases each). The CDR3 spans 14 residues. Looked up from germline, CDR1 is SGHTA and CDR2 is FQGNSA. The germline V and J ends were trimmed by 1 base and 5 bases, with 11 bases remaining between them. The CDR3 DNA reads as TGTGCCAGCAGCTTAGGGGGCGGACTTGAGACCCAGTACTTC. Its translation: CASSLGGGLETQYF.

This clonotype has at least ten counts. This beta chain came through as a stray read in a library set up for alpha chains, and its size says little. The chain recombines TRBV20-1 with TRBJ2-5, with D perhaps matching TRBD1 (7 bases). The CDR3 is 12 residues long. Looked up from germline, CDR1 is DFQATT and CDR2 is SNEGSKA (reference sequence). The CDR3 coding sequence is TGCAGCTGGAGGGGGCCCCAAGAGACCCAGTACTTC. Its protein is CSWRGPQETQYF.

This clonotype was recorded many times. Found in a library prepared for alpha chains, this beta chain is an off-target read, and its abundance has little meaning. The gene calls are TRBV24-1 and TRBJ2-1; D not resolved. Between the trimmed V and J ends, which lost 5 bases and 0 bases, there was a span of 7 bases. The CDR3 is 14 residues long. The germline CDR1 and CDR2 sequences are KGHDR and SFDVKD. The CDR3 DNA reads TGTGCCACCAGTGGAGGTCCCTCCTACAATGAGCAGTTCTTC. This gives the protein CATSGGPSYNEQFF.

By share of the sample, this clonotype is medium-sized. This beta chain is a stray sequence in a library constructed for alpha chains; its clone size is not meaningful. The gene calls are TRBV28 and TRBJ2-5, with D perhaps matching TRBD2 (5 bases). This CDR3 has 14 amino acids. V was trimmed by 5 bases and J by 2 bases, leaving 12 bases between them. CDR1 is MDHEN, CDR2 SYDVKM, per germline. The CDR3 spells CASSRQLGQETQYF. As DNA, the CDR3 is TGTGCCAGCAGTCGTCAACTAGGACAAGAGACCCAGTACTTC.

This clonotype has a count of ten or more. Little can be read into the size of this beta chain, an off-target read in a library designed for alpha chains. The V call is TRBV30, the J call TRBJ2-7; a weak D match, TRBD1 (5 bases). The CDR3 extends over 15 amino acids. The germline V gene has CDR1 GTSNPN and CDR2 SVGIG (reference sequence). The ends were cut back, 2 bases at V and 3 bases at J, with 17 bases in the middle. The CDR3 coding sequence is TGTGCCTGGAGTACAGGTCTGTGGCAACACTACGAGCAGTACTTC. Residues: CAWSTGLWQHYEQYF. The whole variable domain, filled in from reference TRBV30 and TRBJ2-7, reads SQTIHQWPATLVQPVGSPLSLECTVEGTSNPNLYWYRQAAGRGLQLLFYSVGIGQISSEVPQNLSASRPQDRQFILSSKKLLLSDSGFYLCAWSTGLWQHYEQYFGPGTRLTVT.

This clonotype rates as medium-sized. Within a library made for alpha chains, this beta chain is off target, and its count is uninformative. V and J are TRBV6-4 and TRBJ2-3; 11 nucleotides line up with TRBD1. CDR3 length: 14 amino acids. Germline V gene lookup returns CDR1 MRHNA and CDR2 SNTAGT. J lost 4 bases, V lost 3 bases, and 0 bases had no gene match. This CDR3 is CASSEGQGADTQYF. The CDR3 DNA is TGTGCCAGCAGTGAGGGACAGGGGGCAGATACGCAGTATTTT.